These 20 T cell receptor beta chains were sequenced from one sample in a study of blood T cell repertoires in COVID-19 (dated by TCRdb to the early 2020s). The library was obtained by the immunoSEQ multiplex PCR assay. The clones in this table, taken by TCRdb from immuneACCESS, are in-frame only. Not every clone is retained; where verified, under half of the shortfall comes from an unresolved V gene, and the cause of the rest is unknown. The sample table lists over 150,000 clones, more than 70% of them with a count of one. The ten biggest clones cover roughly 20% of the sample. Sequenced material: peripheral blood. Source of these receptors: a woman in her 70s who had recovered from COVID-19.

This chain connects TRBV7-9 to TRBJ1-1; no reliable D call. Germline CDR1 SEHNR, CDR2 FQNEAQ (reference sequence). V was shortened by 5 bases and J by 2 bases, with 12 bases between the two germline ends. The CDR3 consists of 14 residues. The chain's CDR3 is CASSPRSQNTEAFF. The DNA of the CDR3 is TGTGCCAGCAGCCCGCGGAGCCAAAACACTGAAGCTTTCTTT.

The V gene is TRBV7-8, the J gene TRBJ2-7; weak D call: TRBD2 (8 bases). Trimming stripped 6 bases from V and 0 bases from J, with 27 bases between. Germline CDR1 and CDR2: SGHVS and FQNEAQ. The CDR3 spans 19 residues. CDR3 protein: CASRPDRVRLAGHSYEQYF. The CDR3 nucleotides are TGTGCCAGCAGACCCGACAGGGTCCGGCTAGCGGGCCACTCCTACGAGCAGTACTTC.

The V call is TRBV6-6, the J call TRBJ1-5, with D hard to call. The V end lost 2 bases, the J end lost 6 bases, and 8 bases lay between the germline ends. CDR1 and CDR2 from the germline V gene are MNHNY and SVGAGI (reference sequence). The CDR3 sequence is 13 residues long. The CDR3 spells CASSYAISQPQHF. The CDR3 bases are TGTGCCAGCAGTTACGCGATAAGTCAGCCCCAGCATTTT.

The V gene is TRBV7-2, the J gene TRBJ1-3, with D possibly being TRBD1 (5 bases). The CDR3 totals 16 residues. V was trimmed by 5 bases and J by 4 bases, leaving 18 bases between them. The germline V gene has CDR1 SGHTA and CDR2 FQGNSA. The CDR3 loop reads CASSPSGQGVGNTIYF. The CDR3 coding sequence is TGTGCCAGCAGCCCCTCCGGCCAGGGTGTAGGAAACACCATATATTTT.

The chain recombines TRBV12-5 with TRBJ1-2, with 8 bases that match TRBD1. Germline trimming cut 7 bases from V and 2 bases from J; bases unmatched to any gene: 3. Germline V gives CDR1 LGHNT, CDR2 FRNRAP. The CDR3 covers 13 residues. The CDR3 bases are TGTGCTAGTGCCCCAGGGGGCAACTATGGCTACACCTTC. Amino acid sequence: CASAPGGNYGYTF.

The gene calls are TRBV28 and TRBJ2-1; D not certain. V gave up 6 bases and J gave up 7 bases, with 19 bases separating them. The CDR3 has 15 residues. The germline CDR1 and CDR2 sequences are MDHEN and SYDVKM. For the CDR3, the DNA is TGTGCCAGCAGCCGTCGTACATTAACCGAAAATGAGCAGTTCTTC. This translates into CASSRRTLTENEQFF.

The chain uses TRBV24-1 and TRBJ1-2; D is ambiguous. CDR1 is KGHDR and CDR2 is SFDVKD in the germline V gene. This CDR3 has 15 residues. V lost 3 bases and J lost 4, with 14 bases in between. The CDR3 sequence is CATSDPGEGTYGYTF. The CDR3, as DNA: TGTGCCACCAGTGATCCCGGTGAGGGCACCTATGGCTACACCTTC.

This rearrangement joins TRBV2 to TRBJ2-7; 9 positions match TRBD1. Germline V gene data show CDR1 as SNHLY and CDR2 as FYNNEI. The CDR3 extends over 15 amino acids. After removal of 3 bases from V and 2 bases from J, the junction contained 5 bases not matched to a gene. DNA for the CDR3: TGTGCCAGCAGTGACGTGGGACAGGGTGCCTACGAGCAGTACTTC. This gives the protein CASSDVGQGAYEQYF.

The genes are TRBV7-2 and TRBJ2-5, with 15 nucleotides matching TRBD2. CDR1 and CDR2 (germline): SGHTA, FQGNSA. CDR3 length: 16 residues. J gave up 7 bases and V 5 bases, and 8 bases lay outside the gene matches. CDR3 in DNA: TGTGCCAGCAGCAGGGGACTAGCGGGAGGTATTGGGACCCAGTACTTC. It yields the protein CASSRGLAGGIGTQYF. The full variable domain, completed using reference TRBV7-2 and TRBJ2-5, is GAGVSQSPSNKVTEKGKDVELRCDPISGHTALYWYRQSLGQGLEFLIYFQGNSAPDKSGLPSDRFSAERTGGSVSTLTIQRTQQEDSAVYLCASSRGLAGGIGTQYFGPGTRLLVL.

The chain couples TRBV9 to TRBJ2-2; D call uncertain. Germline V gene data show CDR1 as SGDLS and CDR2 as YYNGEE. Trimming took 5 bases from V and 3 from J, leaving 5 bases between them. The CDR3 has 12 amino acids. The CDR3 region is CASRRDTGELFF. For the CDR3, the DNA is TGTGCCAGCAGACGGGACACCGGGGAGCTGTTTTTT.

The chain employs TRBV5-4 and TRBJ2-7; 7 bases line up with TRBD2. This CDR3 has 15 residues. Per the germline V gene, CDR1 is SGHNT and CDR2 is YYREEE (reference sequence). The V gene end was trimmed by 0 bases and the J gene end by 6 bases; junction bases not matched to a gene: 9. The CDR3 DNA reads as TGTGCCAGCAGCTTGGCCCGCGAGGGAGGGGCCGAGCAGTACTTC. It codes for CASSLAREGGAEQYF.

This chain uses TRBV6-6 with TRBJ1-3, with a tentative D call TRBD1 (6 bases). Germline CDR1 reads MNHNY; CDR2 reads SVGAGI (reference sequence). The CDR3 is 14 amino acids. Trimming pared 6 bases from V and 2 bases from J, leaving 11 bases between. CDR3 residues: CASSLPGAGNTIYF. The CDR3 bases are TGTGCCAGCAGCCTCCCAGGGGCTGGAAACACCATATATTTT.

The V call is TRBV28, the J call TRBJ2-5; TRBD2 matches at 10 bases. CDR1 and CDR2 (germline): MDHEN, SYDVKM. This CDR3 has 14 residues. The V gene end was trimmed by 6 bases and the J gene end by 5 bases; junction bases not matched to a gene: 6. This CDR3 is CASRPLAGRETQYF. The DNA for the CDR3 is TGTGCCAGCAGGCCACTAGCGGGACGGGAGACCCAGTACTTC. Full variable domain (outside the CDR3, taken from reference TRBV28 and TRBJ2-5): DVKVTQSSRYLVKRTGEKVFLECVQDMDHENMFWYRQDPGLGLRLIYFSYDVKMKEKGDIPEGYSVSREKKERFSLILESASTNQTSMYLCASRPLAGRETQYFGPGTRLLVL.

The chain joins TRBV19 to TRBJ1-4; 7 bases line up with TRBD1. The germline V gene encodes CDR1 LNHDA and CDR2 SQIVND (reference sequence). The CDR3 has 14 residues. The V and J ends lost 5 bases and 3 bases, in that order; junction bases with no gene match: 3. The CDR3 DNA is TGTGCCAGTAGTGAGGGGACAGCTAATGAAAAACTGTTTTTT. This encodes CASSEGTANEKLFF.

V and J are TRBV7-2 and TRBJ2-1; 7 bases match TRBD2. Trimming took 3 bases from V and 0 from J; bases not matched to a gene: 2. CDR3 length equals 15 residues. Looked up from germline, CDR1 is SGHTA and CDR2 is FQGNSA. CDR3 in DNA: TGTGCCAGCAGCTTGGCGGGAGCCTCCTACAATGAGCAGTTCTTC. Its translation: CASSLAGASYNEQFF. Complete variable domain (other parts from reference TRBV7-2 and TRBJ2-1): GAGVSQSPSNKVTEKGKDVELRCDPISGHTALYWYRQSLGQGLEFLIYFQGNSAPDKSGLPSDRFSAERTGGSVSTLTIQRTQQEDSAVYLCASSLAGASYNEQFFGPGTRLTVL.

The gene calls are TRBV12-3 or TRBV12-4 and TRBJ1-2; D may be TRBD1 (5 bases). V was cut by 1 base and J by 5 bases, with 8 bases left in between. The CDR3 extends over 13 amino acids. The CDR3 coding sequence is TGTGCCAGCAGTTTAGGACAGCAGTATGGCTACACCTTC. Translating gives CASSLGQQYGYTF.

V and J are TRBV6-5 and TRBJ1-1, with D perhaps TRBD1 (5 bases). V was trimmed by 4 bases and J by 4 bases, leaving 13 bases between them. Germline CDR1 MNHEY, CDR2 SVGAGI. The CDR3 has 14 amino acids. The CDR3 sequence is CASSSQTVGTEAFF. CDR3 nucleotide sequence: TGTGCCAGCAGTTCCCAGACAGTTGGCACTGAAGCTTTCTTT.

The V gene is TRBV7-3, the J gene TRBJ2-2; D may be TRBD2 (6 bases). V was shortened by 7 bases and J by 4 bases, with 10 bases between the two germline ends. Germline V gene lookup returns CDR1 SGHTA and CDR2 FQGTGA. The CDR3 has 13 amino acids. The CDR3 is CASNLGGTGELFF. The CDR3, as DNA: TGTGCCAGCAATTTGGGAGGCACCGGGGAGCTGTTTTTT.

V gene TRBV6-2 or TRBV6-3 combines with J gene TRBJ2-7; TRBD1 agrees at 7 bases. The V gene end was trimmed by 6 bases and the J gene end by 3 bases; junction bases not matched to a gene: 14. The CDR3 has 16 amino acids. Looked up from germline, CDR1 is MNHEY and CDR2 is SVGEGT. The CDR3 bases are TGTGCCAGCAGCCTATCAAAGGGGGCGCGTGGCTACGAGCAGTACTTC. Its protein is CASSLSKGARGYEQYF.

The chain joins TRBV9 to TRBJ1-3, with D uncertain. Germline CDR1 and CDR2: SGDLS and YYNGEE. V shed 1 base and J shed 0 bases, with 8 bases lying between them. CDR3 length equals 15 residues. CDR3 DNA: TGTGCCAGCAGCGTAAGTTGGAGCTCTGGAAACACCATATATTTT. It codes for CASSVSWSSGNTIYF. Full variable domain (missing parts from reference TRBV9 and TRBJ1-3): DSGVTQTPKHLITATGQRVTLRCSPRSGDLSVYWYQQSLDQGLQFLIQYYNGEERAKGNILERFSAQQFPDLHSELNLSSLELGDSALYFCASSVSWSSGNTIYFGEGSWLTVV.